The 9 T cell receptor beta chains listed next were all sequenced from one sample in a study of blood T cell repertoires in COVID-19. TCRdb's table, derived via immunoSEQ multiplex PCR, lists solely in-frame clones and lacks some. The sample has around 250,000 clones; 88% are singletons. Sequencing was carried out using peripheral blood. The source of these receptors is a human donor in a cohort sampled during active COVID-19.

The CDR3 coding sequence is TGTGCCAGCAGTGTGGCGGGGGACGCCTACGAGCAGTACTTC. The encoded protein is CASSVAGDAYEQYF. The chain combines TRBV25-1 with TRBJ2-7; 7 nucleotides line up with TRBD2. Germline V gene lookup returns CDR1 MGHDK and CDR2 SYGVNS. The CDR3 extends over 14 amino acids. V lost 4 bases to trimming and J lost 2 bases; unmatched junction nucleotides: 5.

This sequence joins TRBV10-1 and TRBJ2-5, with a weak D call TRBD1 (6 bases). The CDR3 loop spans 13 amino acids. Trimming pared 6 bases from V and 2 bases from J, leaving 10 bases between. CDR1 is WNHNN, CDR2 SYGVQD, per germline (reference sequence). The CDR3 sequence: CASSPDRQETQYF. The CDR3 coding sequence is TGCGCCAGCAGCCCCGACAGGCAAGAGACCCAGTACTTC.

This rearrangement joins TRBV7-2 to TRBJ2-7, with TRBD2 identical over 7 bases. The CDR3 has 15 residues. The J segment lost 2 bases and the V segment lost 2 bases, leaving 6 bases of the junction unmatched. CDR1 is SGHTA and CDR2 is FQGNSA in the germline V gene. The CDR3 is CASSLLSGAAYEQYF. The CDR3 DNA sequence: TGTGCCAGCAGCTTATTGAGCGGGGCGGCCTACGAGCAGTACTTC.

The genes are TRBV21-1 and TRBJ1-1; the table's D call, TRBD1, has no DNA check behind it. TRBV21-1 is a pseudogene. The CDR3 spans 16 residues. The DNA of the CDR3 is TGTGCCAGCAGCAGACAACTTGGGACAGGGAACACTGAAGCTTTCTTT. This encodes CASSRQLGTGNTEAFF.

This chain uses TRBV11-2 with TRBJ2-1; D is uncertain. CDR3 length: 15 amino acids. Germline V CDR1 and CDR2: SGHAT, FQNNGV. V shed 0 bases and J shed 10 bases, with 16 bases lying between them. The CDR3, as DNA: TGTGCCAGCAGCTTAGATGTGGCCGATGTGCGGGAGCAGTTCTTC. Translated, it gives CASSLDVADVREQFF.

This rearrangement joins TRBV5-6 to TRBJ2-7; D unresolved. The CDR3 runs 13 residues. The germline V gene encodes CDR1 SGHDT and CDR2 YYEEEE. Trimming removed 4 bases at V and 2 bases at J, with 10 bases between. The CDR3 is CASSPRRAYEQYF. CDR3 sequence (DNA): TGTGCCAGCAGCCCCCGCCGGGCCTACGAGCAGTACTTC.

About this clone itself: The identical CDR3 is also encoded by other nucleotide sequences in the sample. This rearrangement joins TRBV10-3 to TRBJ2-5; unclear D gene. V was cut by 4 bases and J by 4 bases, with 4 bases left in between. Germline loops: CDR1 ENHRY, CDR2 SYGVKD. This CDR3 comprises 11 residues. The CDR3 nucleotides read TGTGCCATCAGTGGAGGAGAGACCCAGTACTTC. Protein sequence: CAISGGETQYF.

The V and J genes are TRBV5-5 and TRBJ1-1; D ambiguous. Trimming removed 0 bases at V and 4 bases at J, with 7 bases between. The CDR3 consists of 13 residues. CDR1 SGHKS and CDR2 YYEKEE come from the germline V gene (reference sequence). The CDR3 sequence: CASSLGAGTEAFF. CDR3 DNA: TGTGCCAGCAGCTTGGGGGCCGGCACTGAAGCTTTCTTT.

The rearrangement joins TRBV2 to TRBJ1-2; TRBD1 matches 7 bases. V dropped 7 bases and J dropped 3; count of bases not matched to a gene: 17. CDR1 is SNHLY, CDR2 FYNNEI, per germline. CDR3 length: 17 amino acids. CDR3 loop: CASTERTGIIPDYGYTF. The CDR3 DNA follows: TGTGCCAGCACCGAAAGGACAGGCATAATCCCTGACTATGGCTACACCTTC.